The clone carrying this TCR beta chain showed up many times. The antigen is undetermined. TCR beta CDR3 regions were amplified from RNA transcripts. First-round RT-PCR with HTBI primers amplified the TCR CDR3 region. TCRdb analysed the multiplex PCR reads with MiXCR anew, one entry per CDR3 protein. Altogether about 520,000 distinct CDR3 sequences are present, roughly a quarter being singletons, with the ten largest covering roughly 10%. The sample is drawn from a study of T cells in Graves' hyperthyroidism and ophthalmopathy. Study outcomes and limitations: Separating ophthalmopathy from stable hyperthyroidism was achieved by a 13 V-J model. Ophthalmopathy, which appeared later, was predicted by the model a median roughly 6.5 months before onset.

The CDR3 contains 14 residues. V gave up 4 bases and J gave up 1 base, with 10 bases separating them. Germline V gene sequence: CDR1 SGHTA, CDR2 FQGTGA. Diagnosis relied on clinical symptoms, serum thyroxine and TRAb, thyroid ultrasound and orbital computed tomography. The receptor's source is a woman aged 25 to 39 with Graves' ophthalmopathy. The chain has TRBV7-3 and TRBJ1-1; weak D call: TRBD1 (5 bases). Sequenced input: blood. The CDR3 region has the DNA TGTGCCAGCAGCTCGGGGCCCGAGAACACTGAAGCTTTCTTT. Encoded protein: CASSSGPENTEAFF.